The next 20 T cell receptor beta chains were all read from a single sample in a study of blood T cell repertoires in COVID-19. Assay: immunoSEQ multiplex PCR; the TCRdb copy retains only in-frame clones and omits some. This table holds over 300,000 clones, 85% found once. The sequencing sample was made of peripheral blood. Receptors were obtained from a human donor in a cohort sampled during active COVID-19.

V and J are TRBV18 and TRBJ2-7; D is unclear. Trimming removed 1 base from V and 1 base from J, with 2 bases in between. CDR3 length: 12 residues. Germline loops: CDR1 KGHSH, CDR2 LQKENI. The CDR3 sequence is CASSPLSYEQYF. The CDR3 DNA sequence: TGTGCCAGCTCACCACTATCCTACGAGCAGTACTTC.

The chain employs TRBV14 and TRBJ1-1; D remains ambiguous. The CDR3 loop spans 13 amino acids. The germline gives CDR1 SGHDN, CDR2 FVKESK. V was pared by 6 bases and J by 7 bases, with 15 bases between. CDR3 amino acids: CASSPRAALEAFF. Here the CDR3 DNA reads TGTGCCAGCAGTCCAAGAGCTGCGCTTGAAGCTTTCTTT.

This rearrangement joins TRBV4-1 to TRBJ2-7, with D perhaps matching TRBD1 (5 bases). V lost 2 bases to trimming and J lost 4 bases, with 21 bases between them. This CDR3 has 17 residues. Germline V gene sequence: CDR1 MGHRA, CDR2 YSYEKL. The DNA of the CDR3 is TGCGCCAGCAGCCAATCACCTCCAGGGCTTTTGGCTTACGAGCAGTACTTC. It is translated as CASSQSPPGLLAYEQYF.

The rearrangement joins TRBV4-1 to TRBJ1-2, with 9 nucleotides matching TRBD1. The V segment lost 5 bases and the J segment 6 bases; nucleotides outside the gene matches: 7. CDR1 MGHRA and CDR2 YSYEKL come from the germline V gene. The CDR3 covers 14 residues. In DNA, the CDR3 is TGCGCCAGCAGCGACTACAGGGGGCAGAATGGCTACACCTTC. It yields the protein CASSDYRGQNGYTF.

V is TRBV6-5 and J is TRBJ1-2; 7 nucleotides line up with TRBD1. The junction had 6 bases not matched to a gene; V was cut back by 6 bases and J by 8 bases. The CDR3 loop spans 12 amino acids. In germline, CDR1 is MNHEY, CDR2 SVGAGI. The chain's CDR3 is CASRRQGEGYTF. CDR3 nucleotide sequence: TGTGCCAGCAGGCGACAGGGAGAAGGCTACACCTTC.

This clone came up a few times. Other DNA sequences in this specimen translate into the identical CDR3. The CDR3 loop reads CASSPRGANTEAFF. The CDR3 bases are TGTGCCAGCAGTCCCCGGGGTGCGAACACTGAAGCTTTCTTT. The gene calls are TRBV6-5 and TRBJ1-1; D is undetermined. From germline, CDR1 is MNHEY and CDR2 SVGAGI. V gave up 5 bases and J gave up 1 base, with 11 bases separating them. This CDR3 comprises 14 residues.

This clone was counted between two and nine times. The chain carries TRBV5-1 and TRBJ1-5; no reliable D call. CDR3 length: 13 residues. V dropped 2 bases and J dropped 9 bases, with 12 bases sitting between them. In germline, CDR1 is SGHRS, CDR2 YFSETQ. The DNA for the CDR3 is TGCGCCAGCAGCTTAGACGGGGTTAGGCCCCAGCATTTT. Its protein is CASSLDGVRPQHF.

The chain combines TRBV19 with TRBJ1-1, with TRBD1 matching 7 bases. The germline CDR1 and CDR2 sequences are LNHDA and SQIVND (reference sequence). V was pared by 5 bases and J by 3 bases, with 6 bases of the junction left unmatched. The CDR3 is 14 amino acids. The CDR3 reads CASSPLDRDTEAFF. The CDR3 coding sequence is TGTGCCAGTAGTCCCCTCGACAGGGACACTGAAGCTTTCTTT. The entire variable domain, with the rest obtained from reference TRBV19 and TRBJ1-1, is as follows: DGGITQSPKYLFRKEGQNVTLSCEQNLNHDAMYWYRQDPGQGLRLIYYSQIVNDFQKGDIAEGYSVSREKKESFPLTVTSAQKNPTAFYLCASSPLDRDTEAFFGQGTRLTVV.

J is TRBJ1-6 and V is TRBV3-1 (or the pseudogene TRBV3-2); TRBD1 matches 8 bases. V lost 3 bases to trimming and J lost 2 bases; unmatched junction nucleotides: 6. The CDR3 has 17 amino acids. From germline, CDR1 is LGHDT and CDR2 YNNKEL (reference sequence). This CDR3 is CASSHRTGRPYNSPLHF. The CDR3, as DNA: TGTGCCAGCAGCCACAGGACAGGGCGACCCTATAATTCACCCCTCCACTTT.

This chain connects TRBV11-3 to TRBJ1-1, with D possibly matching TRBD1 (5 bases). This CDR3 is built from 14 residues. Germline V gene sequence: CDR1 SGHNT, CDR2 YENEEA. V lost 3 bases, J lost 4 bases, and 12 bases lay in between. The CDR3 DNA reads TGTGCCAGCAGCTTGGGACGGGGGAGCACTGAAGCTTTCTTT. Residues: CASSLGRGSTEAFF.

V gene TRBV24-1 combines with J gene TRBJ2-1; perhaps TRBD1 as D (5 bases). CDR1 and CDR2 from the germline V gene are KGHDR and SFDVKD. Trimming shortened V by 4 bases and J by 8 bases, and 20 bases separated the two germline ends. The CDR3 is 16 amino acids. Here the CDR3 DNA reads TGTGCCACCAGTGACCGGACAAAGGGCTCCTCTCATGAGCAGTTCTTC. Its protein product is CATSDRTKGSSHEQFF.

V gene TRBV3-1 (or the pseudogene TRBV3-2) combines with J gene TRBJ2-3; maybe TRBD1 (5 bases). The CDR3 consists of 15 residues. Germline CDR1 reads LGHDT; CDR2 reads YNNKEL (reference sequence). Deletions cut 2 bases from V and 2 bases from J, with 11 bases between. CDR3 residues: CASSQNQGPTDTQYF. The CDR3, as DNA: TGTGCCAGCAGCCAAAACCAGGGCCCCACAGATACGCAGTATTTT.

The V call is TRBV6-5, the J call TRBJ1-3; 10 bases map to TRBD1. The CDR3 has 15 residues. After removal of 6 bases from V and 4 bases from J, the junction contained 6 bases not matched to a gene. Germline CDR1 and CDR2: MNHEY and SVGAGI. The CDR3 bases are TGTGCCAGCAGCCCACCGGGACAGGGGGGAAACACCATATATTTT. It translates to CASSPPGQGGNTIYF.

This sequence joins TRBV5-4 and TRBJ2-7, with TRBD1 matching over 7 bases. CDR1 and CDR2 (germline): SGHNT, YYREEE (reference sequence). V dropped 0 bases and J dropped 4; count of bases not matched to a gene: 10. The CDR3 runs to 16 residues. This chain's CDR3 is CASSLGQGEFLYEQYF. The CDR3 nucleotides read TGTGCCAGCAGCTTGGGACAGGGAGAATTCTTGTACGAGCAGTACTTC. The full variable domain, rest sourced from reference TRBV5-4 and TRBJ2-7, is ETGVTQSPTHLIKTRGQQVTLRCSSQSGHNTVSWYQQALGQGPQFIFQYYREEENGRGNFPPRFSGLQFPNYSSELNVNALELDDSALYLCASSLGQGEFLYEQYFGPGTRLTVT.

This clone was found once. The gene calls are TRBV7-2 and TRBJ2-2; D remains ambiguous. Germline values: CDR1 SGHTA, CDR2 FQGNSA. Trimming took off 1 base at V and 4 bases at J, with 7 bases between the two ends. This CDR3 spans 14 amino acids. CDR3 protein: CASSLVYLTGELFF. The DNA for the CDR3 is TGTGCCAGCAGCTTAGTCTACCTCACCGGGGAGCTGTTTTTT. Full variable domain (missing parts from reference TRBV7-2 and TRBJ2-2): GAGVSQSPSNKVTEKGKDVELRCDPISGHTALYWYRQSLGQGLEFLIYFQGNSAPDKSGLPSDRFSAERTGGSVSTLTIQRTQQEDSAVYLCASSLVYLTGELFFGEGSRLTVL.

This clone was counted between two and nine times. The rearrangement uses TRBV5-1 and TRBJ1-2; TRBD1 matches 9 bases. This CDR3 has 16 amino acids. V lost 0 bases, J lost 3 bases, and 6 bases stayed unmatched. Germline-derived CDR1 and CDR2 are SGHRS and YFSETQ. This chain's CDR3 is CASSLAGDRVDYGYTF. For the CDR3, the DNA is TGCGCCAGCAGCTTGGCAGGGGACAGGGTAGACTATGGCTACACCTTC.

The chain joins TRBV5-5 to TRBJ1-5; D gene ambiguous. Germline CDR1 and CDR2: SGHKS and YYEKEE (reference sequence). V lost 0 bases to trimming and J lost 0 bases, with 16 bases between them. This CDR3 has 18 amino acids. The CDR3: CASSLVFAGAASNQPQHF. The DNA for the CDR3 is TGTGCCAGCAGCTTGGTCTTCGCCGGCGCGGCTAGCAATCAGCCCCAGCATTTT. The full variable domain, its missing parts supplied by reference TRBV5-5 and TRBJ1-5, is DAGVTQSPTHLIKTRGQQVTLRCSPISGHKSVSWYQQVLGQGPQFIFQYYEKEERGRGNFPDRFSARQFPNYSSELNVNALLLGDSALYLCASSLVFAGAASNQPQHFGDGTRLSIL.

The rearrangement links TRBV5-6 to TRBJ2-7; possible D gene TRBD2, 6 bases. The V gene lost 0 bases and the J gene lost 3 bases, with 10 bases spanning the gap. Germline lookup yields CDR1 SGHDT and CDR2 YYEEEE. This CDR3 is built from 14 residues. CDR3: CASSLVRGLYEQYF. In DNA, the CDR3 is TGTGCCAGCAGCTTGGTGCGGGGTCTCTACGAGCAGTACTTC.

This clone was seen just once. This chain links TRBV20-1 with TRBJ2-7, with a tentative D call TRBD2 (5 bases). The V end lost 3 bases, the J end lost 1 base, and 7 bases lay between the germline ends. The CDR3 is made up of 12 amino acids. Germline CDR1 DFQATT, CDR2 SNEGSKA (reference sequence). The DNA of the CDR3 is TGCAGTGCTAGTAGCGCGTCCTACGAGCAGTACTTC. It encodes CSASSASYEQYF.

The V call is TRBV5-6, the J call TRBJ1-1, with 7 bases identical to TRBD1. Germline V gene data show CDR1 as SGHDT and CDR2 as YYEEEE. V shed 0 bases, J shed 9 bases, and the junction held 5 bases outside the gene matches. This CDR3 is 13 amino acids long. CDR3 in amino acids: CASSLVLTGKAFF. CDR3 DNA: TGTGCCAGCAGCTTGGTGCTGACAGGGAAAGCTTTCTTT.